The 2 T cell receptor beta chains reported below all come from one sample, sequenced in a study of technical replicates of blood from a few donors. TCRdb's table, derived via immunoSEQ multiplex PCR, lists solely in-frame clones and lacks some. The table lists tens of thousands of clones, around nine tenths of them singletons. Specimen: T cells isolated from PBMCs. The receptor set was obtained from a human donor in good health.

On this clone: The junction and the germline gene differ at one end; a read error may be behind it. The genes are TRBV9 and TRBJ1-4; tentative D call: TRBD1 (5 bases). CDR1 and CDR2 from the germline V gene are SGDLS and YYNGEE. The CDR3 totals 16 residues. The CDR3, as DNA: TGTGCCAGCAGCTTCGATGGGCAGGGTACTAAGGAAAAACTGTTTTTT. This translates into CASSFDGQGTKEKLFF.

The V call is TRBV30, the J call TRBJ2-2; TRBD1 matches 7 bases. After removal of 8 bases from V and 3 bases from J, the junction contained 3 bases not matched to a gene. The germline CDR1 and CDR2 sequences are GTSNPN and SVGIG (reference sequence). CDR3 length equals 12 residues. The CDR3 nucleotides read TGTGCCAGGGGGCGGTACACCGGGGAGCTGTTTTTT. Protein product: CARGRYTGELFF.